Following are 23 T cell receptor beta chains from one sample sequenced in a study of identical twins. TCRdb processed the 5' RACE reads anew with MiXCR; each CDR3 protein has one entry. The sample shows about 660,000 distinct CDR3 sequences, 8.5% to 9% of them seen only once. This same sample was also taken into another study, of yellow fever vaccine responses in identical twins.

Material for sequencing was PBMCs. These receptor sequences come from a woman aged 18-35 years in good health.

The CDR3 sequence: CASSTSPSGSGEQYF. The CDR3 nucleotides read TGTGCCAGCAGTACCTCACCATCCGGGTCTGGGGAGCAGTACTTC. The rearrangement links TRBV6-1 to TRBJ2-7, with unresolved D. The length of the CDR3 is 15 residues. Germline V gene sequence: CDR1 MNHNS, CDR2 SASEGT. V was clipped by 5 bases and J by 7 bases, with 21 bases between them.

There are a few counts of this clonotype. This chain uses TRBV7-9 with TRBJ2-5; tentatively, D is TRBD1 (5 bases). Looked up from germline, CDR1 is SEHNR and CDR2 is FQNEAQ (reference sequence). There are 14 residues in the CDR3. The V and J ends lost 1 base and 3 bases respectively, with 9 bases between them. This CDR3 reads CASSLVQAKETQYF. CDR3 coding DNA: TGTGCCAGCAGCTTAGTACAGGCCAAAGAGACCCAGTACTTC.

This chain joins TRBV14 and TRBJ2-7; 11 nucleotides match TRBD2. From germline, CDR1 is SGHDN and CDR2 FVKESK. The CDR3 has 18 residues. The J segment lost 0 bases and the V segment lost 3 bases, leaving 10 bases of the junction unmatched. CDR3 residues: CASSQPRLAGKVSYEQYF. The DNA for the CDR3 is TGTGCCAGCAGCCAGCCTAGACTAGCGGGAAAGGTCTCCTACGAGCAGTACTTC. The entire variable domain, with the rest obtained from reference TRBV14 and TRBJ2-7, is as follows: EAGVTQFPSHSVIEKGQTVTLRCDPISGHDNLYWYRRVMGKEIKFLLHFVKESKQDESGMPNNRFLAERTGGTYSTLKVQPAELEDSGVYFCASSQPRLAGKVSYEQYFGPGTRLTVT.

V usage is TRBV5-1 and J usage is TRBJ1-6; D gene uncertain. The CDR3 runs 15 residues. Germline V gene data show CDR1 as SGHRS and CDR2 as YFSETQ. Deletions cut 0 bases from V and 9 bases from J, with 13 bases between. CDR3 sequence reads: CASSLDGVRGSPLHF. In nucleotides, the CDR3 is TGCGCCAGCAGCTTGGATGGGGTCCGTGGTTCACCCCTCCACTTT.

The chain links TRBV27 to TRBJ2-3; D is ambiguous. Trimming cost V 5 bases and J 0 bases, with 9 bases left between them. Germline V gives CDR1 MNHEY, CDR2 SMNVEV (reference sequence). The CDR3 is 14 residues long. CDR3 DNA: TGTGCCAGCAGTCCCCGGTTCAGCACAGATACGCAGTATTTT. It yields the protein CASSPRFSTDTQYF.

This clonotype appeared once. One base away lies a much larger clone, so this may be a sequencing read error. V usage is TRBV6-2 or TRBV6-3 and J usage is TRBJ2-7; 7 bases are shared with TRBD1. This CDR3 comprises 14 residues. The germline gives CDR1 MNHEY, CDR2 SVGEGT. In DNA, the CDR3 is TGTACCAGCAGATCACTCCAGGGGGCCTACGAGCAGTACTTC. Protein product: CTSRSLQGAYEQYF.

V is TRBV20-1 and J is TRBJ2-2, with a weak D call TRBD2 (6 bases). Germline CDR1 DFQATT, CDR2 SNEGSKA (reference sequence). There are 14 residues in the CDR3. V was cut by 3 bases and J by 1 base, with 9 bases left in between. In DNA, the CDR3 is TGCAGTGCTAGCAATAGCGGGAACACCGGGGAGCTGTTTTTT. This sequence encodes CSASNSGNTGELFF.

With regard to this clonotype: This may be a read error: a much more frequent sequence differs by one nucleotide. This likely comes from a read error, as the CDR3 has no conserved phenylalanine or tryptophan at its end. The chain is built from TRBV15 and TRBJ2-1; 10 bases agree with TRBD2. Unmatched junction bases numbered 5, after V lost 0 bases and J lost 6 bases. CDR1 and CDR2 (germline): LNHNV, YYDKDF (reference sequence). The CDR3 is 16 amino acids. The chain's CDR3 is CATSREVLAGANEQFS. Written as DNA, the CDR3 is TGTGCCACCAGCAGAGAAGTGCTAGCGGGAGCCAATGAGCAGTTCTCC.

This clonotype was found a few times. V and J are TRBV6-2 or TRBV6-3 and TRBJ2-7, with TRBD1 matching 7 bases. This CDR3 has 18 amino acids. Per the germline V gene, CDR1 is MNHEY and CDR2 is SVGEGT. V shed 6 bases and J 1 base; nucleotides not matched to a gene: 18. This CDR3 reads CASRTRVETGTASYEQYF. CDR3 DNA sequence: TGTGCCAGCAGAACAAGGGTTGAGACCGGGACAGCTTCCTACGAGCAGTACTTC.

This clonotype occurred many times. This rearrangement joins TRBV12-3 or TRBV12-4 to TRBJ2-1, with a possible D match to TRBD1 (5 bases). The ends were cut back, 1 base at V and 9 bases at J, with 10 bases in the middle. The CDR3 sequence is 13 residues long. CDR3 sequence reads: CASSLVSGSEQFF. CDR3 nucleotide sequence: TGTGCCAGCAGTTTAGTATCAGGGTCTGAGCAGTTCTTC.

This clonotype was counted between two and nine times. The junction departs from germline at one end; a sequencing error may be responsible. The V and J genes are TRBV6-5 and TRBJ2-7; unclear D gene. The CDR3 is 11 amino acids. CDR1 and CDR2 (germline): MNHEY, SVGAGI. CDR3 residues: CASSYQGSSYF. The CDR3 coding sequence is TGTGCCAGCAGTTACCAAGGCTCGTCTTATTTC.

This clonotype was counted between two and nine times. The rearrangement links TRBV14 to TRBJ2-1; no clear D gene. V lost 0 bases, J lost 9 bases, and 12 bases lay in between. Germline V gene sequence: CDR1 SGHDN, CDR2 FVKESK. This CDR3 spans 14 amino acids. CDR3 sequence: CASSQDDLSGEQFF. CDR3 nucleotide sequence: TGTGCCAGCAGCCAAGACGACTTATCGGGTGAGCAGTTCTTC. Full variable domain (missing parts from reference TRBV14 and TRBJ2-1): EAGVTQFPSHSVIEKGQTVTLRCDPISGHDNLYWYRRVMGKEIKFLLHFVKESKQDESGMPNNRFLAERTGGTYSTLKVQPAELEDSGVYFCASSQDDLSGEQFFGPGTRLTVL.

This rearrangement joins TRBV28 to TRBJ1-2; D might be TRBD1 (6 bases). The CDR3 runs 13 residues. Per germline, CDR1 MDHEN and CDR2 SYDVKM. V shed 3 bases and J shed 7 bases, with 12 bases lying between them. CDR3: CASSLTGPGGYTF. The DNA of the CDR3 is TGTGCCAGCAGTTTGACAGGCCCCGGTGGCTACACCTTC.

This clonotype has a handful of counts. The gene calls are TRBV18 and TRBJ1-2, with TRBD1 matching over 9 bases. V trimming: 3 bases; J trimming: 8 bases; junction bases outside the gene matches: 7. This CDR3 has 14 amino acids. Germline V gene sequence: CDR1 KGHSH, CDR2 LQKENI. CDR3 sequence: CASSPTQGARGYTF. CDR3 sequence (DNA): TGTGCCAGCTCACCCACACAGGGGGCTAGAGGCTACACCTTC.

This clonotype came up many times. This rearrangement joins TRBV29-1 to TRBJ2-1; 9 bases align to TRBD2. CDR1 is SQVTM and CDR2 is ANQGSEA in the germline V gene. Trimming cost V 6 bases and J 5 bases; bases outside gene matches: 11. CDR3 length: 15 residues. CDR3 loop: CSVARRLADNNEQFF. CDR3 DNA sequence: TGCAGCGTGGCGAGGAGACTAGCGGACAACAATGAGCAGTTCTTC.

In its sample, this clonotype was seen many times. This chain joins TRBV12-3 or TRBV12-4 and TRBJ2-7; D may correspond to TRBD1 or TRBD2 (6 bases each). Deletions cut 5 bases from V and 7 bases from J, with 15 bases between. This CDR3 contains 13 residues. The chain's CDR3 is CASSPTGAWEQYF. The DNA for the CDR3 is TGTGCCAGCAGTCCCACGGGGGCATGGGAGCAGTACTTC.

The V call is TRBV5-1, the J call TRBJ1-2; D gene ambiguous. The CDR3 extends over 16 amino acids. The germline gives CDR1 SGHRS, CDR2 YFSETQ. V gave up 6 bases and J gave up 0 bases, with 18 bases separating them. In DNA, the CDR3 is TGCGCCAGCACCAGTGGCAGGCTCTCCTCTAACTATGGCTACACCTTC. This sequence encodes CASTSGRLSSNYGYTF.

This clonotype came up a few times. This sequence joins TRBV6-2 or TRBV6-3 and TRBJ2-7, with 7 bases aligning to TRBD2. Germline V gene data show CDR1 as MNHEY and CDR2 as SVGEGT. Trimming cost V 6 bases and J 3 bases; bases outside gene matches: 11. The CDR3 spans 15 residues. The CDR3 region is CASSIGGTLIYEQYF. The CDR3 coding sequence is TGTGCCAGCAGCATCGGGGGGACCCTAATCTACGAGCAGTACTTC.

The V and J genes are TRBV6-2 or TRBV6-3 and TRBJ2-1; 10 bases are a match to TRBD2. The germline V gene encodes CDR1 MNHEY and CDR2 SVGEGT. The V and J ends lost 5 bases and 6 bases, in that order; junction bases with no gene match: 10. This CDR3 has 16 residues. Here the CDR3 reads CASSLSLAGERNEQFF. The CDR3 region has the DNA TGTGCCAGCAGTCTCTCCCTAGCGGGAGAACGCAATGAGCAGTTCTTC.

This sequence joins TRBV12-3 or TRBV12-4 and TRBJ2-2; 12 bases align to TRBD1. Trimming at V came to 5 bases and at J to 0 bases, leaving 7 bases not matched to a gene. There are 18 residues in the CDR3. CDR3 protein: CASSRGQGANTNTGELFF. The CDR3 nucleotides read TGTGCCAGCAGTCGGGGACAGGGGGCGAATACGAACACCGGGGAGCTGTTTTTT.

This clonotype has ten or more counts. The CDR3 reads CASSPGGDYYNEQFF. CDR3 bases: TGTGCCAGCTCACCTGGCGGAGACTACTACAATGAGCAGTTCTTC. The chain couples TRBV18 to TRBJ2-1; a weak D match, TRBD2 (5 bases). The CDR3 totals 15 residues. The V gene lost 3 bases and the J gene lost 3 bases, with 12 bases spanning the gap. The germline V gene encodes CDR1 KGHSH and CDR2 LQKENI. The full variable domain, in which reference TRBV18 and TRBJ2-1 provide the parts outside the CDR3, is NAGVMQNPRHLVRRRGQEARLRCSPMKGHSHVYWYRQLPEEGLKFMVYLQKENIIDESGMPKERFSAEFPKEGPSILRIQQVVRGDSAAYFCASSPGGDYYNEQFFGPGTRLTVL.

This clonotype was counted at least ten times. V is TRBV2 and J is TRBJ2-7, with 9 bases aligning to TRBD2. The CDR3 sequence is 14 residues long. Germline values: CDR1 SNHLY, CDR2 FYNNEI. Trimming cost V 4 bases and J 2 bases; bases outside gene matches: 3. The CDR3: CASSGGGGPYEQYF. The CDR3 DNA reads TGTGCCAGCAGTGGCGGGGGGGGCCCCTACGAGCAGTACTTC. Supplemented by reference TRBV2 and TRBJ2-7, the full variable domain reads EPEVTQTPSHQVTQMGQEVILRCVPISNHLYFYWYRQILGQKVEFLVSFYNNEISEKSEIFDDQFSVERPDGSNFTLKIRSTKLEDSAMYFCASSGGGGPYEQYFGPGTRLTVT.

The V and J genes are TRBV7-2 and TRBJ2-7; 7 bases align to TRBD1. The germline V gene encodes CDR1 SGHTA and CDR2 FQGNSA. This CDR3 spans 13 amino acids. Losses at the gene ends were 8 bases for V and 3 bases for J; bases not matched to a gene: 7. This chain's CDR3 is CASCRDSYYEQYF. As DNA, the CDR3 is TGTGCCAGCTGTCGGGACAGCTACTACGAGCAGTACTTC.